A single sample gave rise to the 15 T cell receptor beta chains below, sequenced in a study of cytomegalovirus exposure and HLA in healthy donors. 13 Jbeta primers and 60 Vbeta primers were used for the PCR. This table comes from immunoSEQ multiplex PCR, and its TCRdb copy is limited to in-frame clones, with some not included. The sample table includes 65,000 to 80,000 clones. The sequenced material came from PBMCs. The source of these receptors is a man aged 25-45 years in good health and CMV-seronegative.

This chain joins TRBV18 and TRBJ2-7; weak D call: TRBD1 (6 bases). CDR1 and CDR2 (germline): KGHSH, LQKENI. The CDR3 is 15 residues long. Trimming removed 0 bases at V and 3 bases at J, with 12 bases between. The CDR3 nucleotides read TGTGCCAGCTCACCACCTACAGGGTCGATCTACGAGCAGTACTTC. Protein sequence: CASSPPTGSIYEQYF.

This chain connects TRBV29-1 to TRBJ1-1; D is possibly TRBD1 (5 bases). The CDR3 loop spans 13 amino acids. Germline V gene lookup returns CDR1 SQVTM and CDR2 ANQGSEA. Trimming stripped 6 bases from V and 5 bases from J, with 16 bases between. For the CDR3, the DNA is TGCAGCGTGGAGGCAGGGAGGGATACTGAAGCTTTCTTT. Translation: CSVEAGRDTEAFF.

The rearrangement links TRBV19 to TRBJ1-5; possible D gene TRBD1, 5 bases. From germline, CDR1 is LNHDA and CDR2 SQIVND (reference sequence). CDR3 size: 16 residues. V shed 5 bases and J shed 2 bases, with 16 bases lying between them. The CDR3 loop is CASSPRGPFGNQPQHF. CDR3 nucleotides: TGTGCCAGTAGTCCTAGGGGCCCCTTCGGCAATCAGCCCCAGCATTTT.

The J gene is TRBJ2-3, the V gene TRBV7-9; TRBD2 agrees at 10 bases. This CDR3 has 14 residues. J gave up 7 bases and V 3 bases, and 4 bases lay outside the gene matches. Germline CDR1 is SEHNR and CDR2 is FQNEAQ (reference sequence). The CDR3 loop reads CASSFTSGTHTQYF. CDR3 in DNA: TGTGCCAGCAGCTTTACTAGCGGGACACATACGCAGTATTTT.

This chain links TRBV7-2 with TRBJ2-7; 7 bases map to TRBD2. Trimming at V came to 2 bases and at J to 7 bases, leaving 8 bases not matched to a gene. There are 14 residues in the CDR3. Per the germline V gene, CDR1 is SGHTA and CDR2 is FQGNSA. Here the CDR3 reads CASSLFDGRNEQYF. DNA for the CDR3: TGTGCCAGCAGCTTATTTGACGGGAGGAATGAGCAGTACTTC.

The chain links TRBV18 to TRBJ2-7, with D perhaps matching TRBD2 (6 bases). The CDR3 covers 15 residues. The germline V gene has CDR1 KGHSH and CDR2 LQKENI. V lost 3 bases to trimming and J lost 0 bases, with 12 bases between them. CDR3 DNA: TGTGCCAGCTCACCTCCGGGGGTTCTCTCCTACGAGCAGTACTTC. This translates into CASSPPGVLSYEQYF.

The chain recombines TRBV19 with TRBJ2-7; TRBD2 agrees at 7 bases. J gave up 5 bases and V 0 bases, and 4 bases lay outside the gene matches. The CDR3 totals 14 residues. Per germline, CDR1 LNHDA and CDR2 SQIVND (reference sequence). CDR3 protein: CASSIDRGVHEQYF. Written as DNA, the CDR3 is TGTGCCAGTAGTATAGATCGGGGGGTCCACGAGCAGTACTTC.

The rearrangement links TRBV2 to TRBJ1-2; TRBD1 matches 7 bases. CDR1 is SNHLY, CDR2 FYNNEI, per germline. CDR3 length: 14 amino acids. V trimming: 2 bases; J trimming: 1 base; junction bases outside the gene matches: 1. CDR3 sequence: CASSENRGNYGYTF. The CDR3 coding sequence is TGTGCCAGCAGTGAAAACAGGGGTAACTATGGCTACACCTTC.

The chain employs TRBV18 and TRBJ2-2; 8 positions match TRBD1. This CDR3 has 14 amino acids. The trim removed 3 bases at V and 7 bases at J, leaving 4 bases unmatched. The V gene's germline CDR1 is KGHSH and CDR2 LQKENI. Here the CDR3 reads CASSPRTGIGELFF. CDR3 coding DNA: TGTGCCAGCTCACCTAGGACAGGGATCGGGGAGCTGTTTTTT.

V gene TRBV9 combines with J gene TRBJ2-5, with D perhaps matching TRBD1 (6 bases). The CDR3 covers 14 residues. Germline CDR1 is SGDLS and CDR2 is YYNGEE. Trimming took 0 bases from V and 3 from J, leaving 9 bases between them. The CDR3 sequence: CASSVGGGKETQYF. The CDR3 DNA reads TGTGCCAGCAGCGTAGGAGGGGGAAAAGAGACCCAGTACTTC.

This chain's CDR3 is CASSPRNRPSGNTIYF. The CDR3 DNA sequence: TGTGCCAGCAGCCCGCGCAACAGGCCCTCTGGAAACACCATATATTTT. This sequence joins TRBV7-9 and TRBJ1-3; D is possibly TRBD1 (5 bases). This CDR3 is built from 16 residues. The ends were cut back, 5 bases at V and 0 bases at J, with 14 bases in the middle. CDR1 SEHNR and CDR2 FQNEAQ come from the germline V gene (reference sequence).

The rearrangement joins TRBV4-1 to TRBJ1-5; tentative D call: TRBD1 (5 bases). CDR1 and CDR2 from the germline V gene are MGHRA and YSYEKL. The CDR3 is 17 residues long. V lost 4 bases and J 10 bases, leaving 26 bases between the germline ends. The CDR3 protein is CASSPRRTGLLDPPQHF. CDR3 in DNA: TGCGCCAGCAGCCCCAGAAGAACGGGACTCCTGGACCCTCCCCAGCATTTT.

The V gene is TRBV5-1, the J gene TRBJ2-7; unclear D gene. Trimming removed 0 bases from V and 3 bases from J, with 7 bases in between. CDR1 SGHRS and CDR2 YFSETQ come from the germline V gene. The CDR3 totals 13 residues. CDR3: CASSLDEVYEQYF. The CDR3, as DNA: TGCGCCAGCAGCTTGGATGAGGTCTACGAGCAGTACTTC.

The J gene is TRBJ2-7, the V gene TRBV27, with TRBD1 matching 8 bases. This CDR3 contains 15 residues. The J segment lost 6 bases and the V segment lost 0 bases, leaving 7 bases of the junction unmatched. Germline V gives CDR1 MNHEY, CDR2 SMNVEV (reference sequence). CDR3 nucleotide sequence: TGTGCCAGCAGTTTATCCGTGGACAGGGCGGGCGAGCAGTACTTC. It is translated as CASSLSVDRAGEQYF.

DNA of the CDR3: TGTGCCAGCAGCCCCCGGGGTTGGAGCGCGGGGAATGAGCAGTTCTTC. It is translated as CASSPRGWSAGNEQFF. J is TRBJ2-1 and V is TRBV9, with a tentative D call TRBD2 (6 bases). Trimming shortened V by 4 bases and J by 7 bases, and 21 bases separated the two germline ends. Per the germline V gene, CDR1 is SGDLS and CDR2 is YYNGEE. The CDR3 runs to 16 residues.